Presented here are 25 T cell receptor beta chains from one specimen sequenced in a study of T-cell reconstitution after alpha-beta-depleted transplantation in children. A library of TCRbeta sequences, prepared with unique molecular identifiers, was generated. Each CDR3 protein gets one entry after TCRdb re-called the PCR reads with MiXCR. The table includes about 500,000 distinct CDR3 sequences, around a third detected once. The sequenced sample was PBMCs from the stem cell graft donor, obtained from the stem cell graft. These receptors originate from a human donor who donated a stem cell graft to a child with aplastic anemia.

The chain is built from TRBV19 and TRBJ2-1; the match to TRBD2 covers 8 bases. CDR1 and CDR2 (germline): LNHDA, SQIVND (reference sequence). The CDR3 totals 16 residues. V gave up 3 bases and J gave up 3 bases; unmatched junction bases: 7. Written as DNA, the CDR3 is TGTGCCAGTAGTATGGGCGGGAGGTACCTCTACAATGAGCAGTTCTTC. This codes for CASSMGGRYLYNEQFF.

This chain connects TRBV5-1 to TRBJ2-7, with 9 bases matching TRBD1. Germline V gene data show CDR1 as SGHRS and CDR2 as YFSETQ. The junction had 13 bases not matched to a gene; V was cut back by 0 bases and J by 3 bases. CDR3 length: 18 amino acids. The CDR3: CASSLVLFIGTGSYEQYF. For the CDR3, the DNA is TGCGCCAGCAGCTTGGTTTTATTCATTGGGACAGGGAGCTACGAGCAGTACTTC.

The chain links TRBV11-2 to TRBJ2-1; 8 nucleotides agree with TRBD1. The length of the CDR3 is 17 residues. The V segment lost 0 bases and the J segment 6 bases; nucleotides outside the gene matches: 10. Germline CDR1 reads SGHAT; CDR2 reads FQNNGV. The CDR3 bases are TGTGCCAGCAGCTTAGATCCCAGGACAGGGTTCTTCAATGAGCAGTTCTTC. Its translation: CASSLDPRTGFFNEQFF.

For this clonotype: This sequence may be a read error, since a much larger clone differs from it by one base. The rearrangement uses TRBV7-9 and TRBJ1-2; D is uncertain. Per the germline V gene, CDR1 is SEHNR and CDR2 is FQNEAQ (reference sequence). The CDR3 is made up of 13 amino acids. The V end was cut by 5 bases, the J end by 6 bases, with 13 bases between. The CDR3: CASSRVQSHGYTF. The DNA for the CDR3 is TGTGCCAGCAGCCGAGTGCAGTCCCATGGCTACACCTTC.

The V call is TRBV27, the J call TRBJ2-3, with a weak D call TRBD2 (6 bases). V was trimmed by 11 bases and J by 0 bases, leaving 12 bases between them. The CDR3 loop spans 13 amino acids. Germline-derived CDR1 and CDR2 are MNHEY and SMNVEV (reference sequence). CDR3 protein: CARRRGSTDTQYF. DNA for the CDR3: TGTGCCCGCCGTCGGGGGAGCACAGATACGCAGTATTTT.

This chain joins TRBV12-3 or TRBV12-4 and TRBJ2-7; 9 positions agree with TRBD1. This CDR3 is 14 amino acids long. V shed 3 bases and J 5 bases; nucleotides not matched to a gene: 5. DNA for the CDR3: TGTGCCAGCAGTTTCGGGACAGGGTATAACGAGCAGTACTTC. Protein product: CASSFGTGYNEQYF.

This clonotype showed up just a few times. DNA of the CDR3: TGCAGTGCTTCCGGGACAGGAACCTACGAGCAGTACTTC. This translates into CSASGTGTYEQYF. The chain recombines TRBV20-1 with TRBJ2-7; 8 bases align to TRBD1. Trimming removed 5 bases from V and 2 bases from J; junction bases left unmatched: 5. Germline assignment: CDR1 DFQATT and CDR2 SNEGSKA (reference sequence). The CDR3 is made up of 13 amino acids.

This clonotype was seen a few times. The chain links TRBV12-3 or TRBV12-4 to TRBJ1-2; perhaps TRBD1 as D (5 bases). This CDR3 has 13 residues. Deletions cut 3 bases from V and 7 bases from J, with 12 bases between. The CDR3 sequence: CASSFGGALGYTF. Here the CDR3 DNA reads TGTGCCAGCAGTTTCGGAGGGGCGCTTGGCTACACCTTC.

Here the CDR3 reads CASSLWELAGGNEQFF. The CDR3 DNA reads TGTGCCAGCAGTTTATGGGAACTAGCGGGAGGCAATGAGCAGTTCTTC. V is TRBV28 and J is TRBJ2-1; 12 nucleotides line up with TRBD2. CDR1 is MDHEN and CDR2 is SYDVKM in the germline V gene. The ends lost 0 bases at V and 6 bases at J; junction bases unmatched: 3. The CDR3 length is 16 residues.

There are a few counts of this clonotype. CDR3 DNA sequence: TGCGCCAGCAGCAACAATAGACTAGCGGGGATTGACAATGAGCAGTTCTTC. Its protein product is CASSNNRLAGIDNEQFF. The chain couples TRBV5-1 to TRBJ2-1, with 11 bases aligning to TRBD2. The CDR3 is 17 residues long. Trimming at V came to 4 bases and at J to 5 bases, leaving 11 bases not matched to a gene. Germline V CDR1 and CDR2: SGHRS, YFSETQ.

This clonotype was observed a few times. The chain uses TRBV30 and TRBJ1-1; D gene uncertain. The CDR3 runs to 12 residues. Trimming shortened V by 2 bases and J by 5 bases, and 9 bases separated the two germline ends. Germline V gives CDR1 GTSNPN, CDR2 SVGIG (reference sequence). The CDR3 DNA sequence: TGTGCCTGGAGTCTGGTTGCGACTGAAGCTTTCTTT. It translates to CAWSLVATEAFF.

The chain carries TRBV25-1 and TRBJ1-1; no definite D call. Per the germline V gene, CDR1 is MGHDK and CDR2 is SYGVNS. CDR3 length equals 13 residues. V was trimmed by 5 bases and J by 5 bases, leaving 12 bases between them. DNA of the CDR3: TGTGCCAGCAGTCAAGGACTGCGGACTGAAGCTTTCTTT. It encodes CASSQGLRTEAFF.

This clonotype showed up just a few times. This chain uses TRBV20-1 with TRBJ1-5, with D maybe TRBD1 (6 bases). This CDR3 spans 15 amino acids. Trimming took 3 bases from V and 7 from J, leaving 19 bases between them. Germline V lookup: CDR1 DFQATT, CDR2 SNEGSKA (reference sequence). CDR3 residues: CSAREGGAGSQPQHF. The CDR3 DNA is TGCAGTGCTAGGGAGGGGGGCGCGGGGAGCCAGCCCCAGCATTTT.

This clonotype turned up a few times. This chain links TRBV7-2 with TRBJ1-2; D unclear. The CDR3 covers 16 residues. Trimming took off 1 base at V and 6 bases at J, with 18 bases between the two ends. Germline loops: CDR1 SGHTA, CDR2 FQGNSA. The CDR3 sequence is CASSLVYGPPSDGYTF. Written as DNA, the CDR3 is TGTGCCAGCAGCTTAGTGTACGGACCTCCGAGTGATGGCTACACCTTC.

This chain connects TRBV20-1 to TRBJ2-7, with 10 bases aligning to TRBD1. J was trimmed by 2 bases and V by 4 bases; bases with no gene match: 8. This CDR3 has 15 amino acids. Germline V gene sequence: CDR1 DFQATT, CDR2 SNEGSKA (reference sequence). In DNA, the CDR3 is TGCAGTGCTACGGGACAGGGGAGTCCCACCTACGAGCAGTACTTC. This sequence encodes CSATGQGSPTYEQYF.

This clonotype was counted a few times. This chain's CDR3 is CSVPRGARNYGYTF. CDR3 DNA: TGCAGCGTCCCTAGGGGGGCGAGGAACTATGGCTACACCTTC. The V and J genes are TRBV29-1 and TRBJ1-2, with D possibly matching TRBD1 (6 bases). Germline-derived CDR1 and CDR2 are SQVTM and ANQGSEA. The CDR3 consists of 14 residues. Deletions cut 6 bases from V and 2 bases from J, with 16 bases between. Together with reference TRBV29-1 and TRBJ1-2, the CDR3 gives the full variable domain: SAVISQKPSRDICQRGTSLTIQCQVDSQVTMMFWYRQQPGQSLTLIATANQGSEATYESGFVIDKFPISRPNLTFSTLTVSNMSPEDSSIYLCSVPRGARNYGYTFGSGTRLTVV.

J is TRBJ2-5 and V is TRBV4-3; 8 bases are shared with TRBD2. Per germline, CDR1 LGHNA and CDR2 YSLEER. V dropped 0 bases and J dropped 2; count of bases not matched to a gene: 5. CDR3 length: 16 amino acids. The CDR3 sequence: CASSQEAASGQETQYF. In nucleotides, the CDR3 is TGCGCCAGCAGCCAAGAGGCGGCTAGCGGGCAAGAGACCCAGTACTTC.

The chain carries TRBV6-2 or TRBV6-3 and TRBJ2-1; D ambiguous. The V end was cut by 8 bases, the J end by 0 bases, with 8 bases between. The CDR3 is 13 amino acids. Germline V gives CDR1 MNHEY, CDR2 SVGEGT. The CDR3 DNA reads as TGTGCCAGCGTAAGTAGCTCCTACAATGAGCAGTTCTTC. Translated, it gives CASVSSSYNEQFF.

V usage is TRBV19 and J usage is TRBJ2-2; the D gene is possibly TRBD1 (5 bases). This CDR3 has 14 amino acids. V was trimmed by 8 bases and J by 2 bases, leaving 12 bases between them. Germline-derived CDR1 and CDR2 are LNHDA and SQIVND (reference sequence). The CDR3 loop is CASDMGQNTGELFF. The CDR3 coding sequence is TGTGCCAGTGATATGGGGCAAAACACCGGGGAGCTGTTTTTT.

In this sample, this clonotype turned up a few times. This CDR3 reads CASSVQGNEQFF. CDR3 in DNA: TGCGCCAGCAGCGTACAGGGGAATGAGCAGTTCTTC. V and J are TRBV5-1 and TRBJ2-1; 7 positions agree with TRBD1. Losses at the gene ends were 4 bases for V and 7 bases for J; bases not matched to a gene: 2. The germline V gene encodes CDR1 SGHRS and CDR2 YFSETQ. CDR3 length: 12 residues.

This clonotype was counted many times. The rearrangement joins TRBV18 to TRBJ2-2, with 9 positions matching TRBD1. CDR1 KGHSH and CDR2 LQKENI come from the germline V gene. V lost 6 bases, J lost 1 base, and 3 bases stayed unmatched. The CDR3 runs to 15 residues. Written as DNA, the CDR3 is TGTGCCAGCTCGCCGGGACAGGGGAACACCGGGGAGCTGTTTTTT. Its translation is CASSPGQGNTGELFF.

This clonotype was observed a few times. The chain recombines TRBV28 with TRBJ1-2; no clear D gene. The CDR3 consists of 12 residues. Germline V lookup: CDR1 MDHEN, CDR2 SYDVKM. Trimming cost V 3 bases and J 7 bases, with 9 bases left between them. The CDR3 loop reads CASSLKGGGYTF. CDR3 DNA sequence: TGTGCCAGCAGTTTGAAAGGAGGTGGCTACACCTTC.

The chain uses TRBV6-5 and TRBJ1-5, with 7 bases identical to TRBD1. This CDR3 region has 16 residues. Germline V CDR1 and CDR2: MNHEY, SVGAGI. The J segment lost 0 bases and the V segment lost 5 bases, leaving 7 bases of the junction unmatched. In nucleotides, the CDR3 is TGTGCCAGCAGTACATCGACAGGGAATAGCAATCAGCCCCAGCATTTT. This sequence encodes CASSTSTGNSNQPQHF.

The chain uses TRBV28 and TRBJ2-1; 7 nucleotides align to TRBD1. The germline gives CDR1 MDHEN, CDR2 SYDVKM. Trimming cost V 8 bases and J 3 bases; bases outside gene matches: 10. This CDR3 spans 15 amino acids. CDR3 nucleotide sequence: TGTGCCAGCTATTCGACAGGGAGAATCTACAATGAGCAGTTCTTC. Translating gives CASYSTGRIYNEQFF.

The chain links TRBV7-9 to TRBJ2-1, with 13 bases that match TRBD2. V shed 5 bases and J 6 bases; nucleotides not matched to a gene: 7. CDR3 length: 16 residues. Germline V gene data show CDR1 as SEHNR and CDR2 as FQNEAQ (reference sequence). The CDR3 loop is CASSPIRTSGSNEQFF. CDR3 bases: TGTGCCAGCAGCCCAATCAGGACTAGCGGGAGCAATGAGCAGTTCTTC.